The T cell receptor (beta chain) under discussion was sequenced for a study of T cell responses to AZD1222 COVID-19 vaccine. Sequencing used immunoSEQ multiplex PCR; TCRdb keeps in-frame clones, though not all of them. The sample yields 130,000 to 150,000 clones, 85% to 95% seen once. Notes on the study in general: Most donors were white British and more were female, and clonal diversity was possibly underestimated.

Trimming pared 2 bases from V and 5 bases from J, leaving 15 bases between. The CDR3 runs to 15 residues. CDR1 PRHDT and CDR2 FYEKMQ come from the germline V gene (reference sequence). For this clone: Its antigen is undetermined.

Sequenced here: peripheral blood, sampled on day 0 of AZD1222 vaccination. The chain has TRBV13 and TRBJ1-2; D is perhaps TRBD1 (5 bases). The TCR comes from an adult in good health. As DNA, the CDR3 is TGTGCCAGCAGCTTAAGGGCCGGGACCGCGTATGGCTACACCTTC. Translated: CASSLRAGTAYGYTF.